This T cell receptor (beta chain) was found in a study of blood T cell repertoires in COVID-19. In the study overall: Sites across the United States, Italy and Spain contributed samples from acute and convalescent COVID-19. Sample material is recorded as cDNA or gDNA derived from T cells, B-cell-depleted T cells, or PBMCs.

In the authors' methods: Nucleated cell number was recorded as an estimate derived from reference gene primer amplification. The repertoire was sequenced with immunoSEQ multiplex PCR; TCRdb's copy has only in-frame clones and lacks some. V, J and clone size were drawn from that table, and D and trimming were deduced from the DNA. The repertoire holds about 160,000 clones, with roughly 93% as singletons. The V and J ends lost 6 bases and 1 base respectively, with 12 bases between them. The CDR3 is 14 amino acids. Germline CDR1 is SNHLY and CDR2 is FYNNEI. This clone has a handful of counts. This chain joins TRBV2 and TRBJ1-1; a possible D gene is TRBD1 (6 bases). This TCR derives from a woman aged 45-65 years with acute or convalescent COVID-19. Sequencing used peripheral blood. The CDR3 sequence is CASRGDRPNTEAFF. The CDR3, as DNA: TGTGCCAGCAGGGGCGACAGGCCGAACACTGAAGCTTTCTTT.